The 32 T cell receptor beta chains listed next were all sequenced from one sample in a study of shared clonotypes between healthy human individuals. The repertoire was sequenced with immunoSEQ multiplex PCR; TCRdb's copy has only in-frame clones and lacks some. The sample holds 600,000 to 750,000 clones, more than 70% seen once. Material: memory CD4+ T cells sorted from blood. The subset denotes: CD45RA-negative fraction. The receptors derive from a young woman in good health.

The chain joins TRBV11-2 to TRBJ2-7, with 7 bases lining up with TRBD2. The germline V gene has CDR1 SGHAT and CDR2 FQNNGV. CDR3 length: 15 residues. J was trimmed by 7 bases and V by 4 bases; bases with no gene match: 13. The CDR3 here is CASSSWSSGTWEQYF. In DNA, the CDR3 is TGTGCCAGCAGCTCGTGGTCTAGCGGAACCTGGGAGCAGTACTTC.

The CDR3 protein is CSPRAGETQYF. The CDR3 region has the DNA TGCAGCCCCCGAGCAGGAGAGACCCAGTACTTC. The chain recombines TRBV29-1 with TRBJ2-5; no clear D gene. The CDR3 is 11 amino acids. Germline assignment: CDR1 SQVTM and CDR2 ANQGSEA. Trimming shortened V by 8 bases and J by 4 bases, and 11 bases separated the two germline ends.

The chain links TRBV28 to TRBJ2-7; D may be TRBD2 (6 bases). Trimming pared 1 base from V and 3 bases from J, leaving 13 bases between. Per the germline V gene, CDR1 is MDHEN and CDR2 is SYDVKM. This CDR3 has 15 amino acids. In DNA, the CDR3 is TGTGCCAGCAGTTTATCAGGCGGGGCCGGCTACGAGCAGTACTTC. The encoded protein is CASSLSGGAGYEQYF.

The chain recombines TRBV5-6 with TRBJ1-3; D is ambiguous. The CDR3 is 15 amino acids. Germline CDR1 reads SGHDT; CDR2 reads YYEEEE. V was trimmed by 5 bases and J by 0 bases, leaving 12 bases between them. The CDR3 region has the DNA TGTGCCAGCAGTCCGGACTCTAGCTCTGGAAACACCATATATTTT. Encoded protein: CASSPDSSSGNTIYF.

The CDR3 protein is CASSPQGELTGEQYF. Written as DNA, the CDR3 is TGTGCCAGCTCACCGCAGGGCGAATTAACGGGCGAGCAGTACTTC. This rearrangement joins TRBV18 to TRBJ2-7; D perhaps matches TRBD1 (5 bases). Per germline, CDR1 KGHSH and CDR2 LQKENI. The CDR3 covers 15 residues. V gave up 3 bases and J gave up 6 bases, with 18 bases separating them.

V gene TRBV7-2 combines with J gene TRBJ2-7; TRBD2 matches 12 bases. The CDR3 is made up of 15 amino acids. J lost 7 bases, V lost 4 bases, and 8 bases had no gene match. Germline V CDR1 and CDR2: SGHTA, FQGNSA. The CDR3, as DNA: TGTGCCAGCAGCTCCAACGGACTAGCGGGAAAAGAGCAGTACTTC. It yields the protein CASSSNGLAGKEQYF.

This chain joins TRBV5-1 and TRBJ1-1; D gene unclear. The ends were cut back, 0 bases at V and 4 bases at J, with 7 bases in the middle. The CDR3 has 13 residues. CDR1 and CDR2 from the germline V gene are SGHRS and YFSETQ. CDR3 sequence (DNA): TGCGCCAGCAGCTTGGGACAATTCACTGAAGCTTTCTTT. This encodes CASSLGQFTEAFF.

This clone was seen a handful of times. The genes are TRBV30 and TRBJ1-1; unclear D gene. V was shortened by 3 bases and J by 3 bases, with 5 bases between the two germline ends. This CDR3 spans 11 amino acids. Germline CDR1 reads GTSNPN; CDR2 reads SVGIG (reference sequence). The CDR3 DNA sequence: TGTGCCTGGAGGGATTACACTGAAGCTTTCTTT. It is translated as CAWRDYTEAFF. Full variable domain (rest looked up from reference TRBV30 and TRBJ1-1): SQTIHQWPATLVQPVGSPLSLECTVEGTSNPNLYWYRQAAGRGLQLLFYSVGIGQISSEVPQNLSASRPQDRQFILSSKKLLLSDSGFYLCAWRDYTEAFFGQGTRLTVV.

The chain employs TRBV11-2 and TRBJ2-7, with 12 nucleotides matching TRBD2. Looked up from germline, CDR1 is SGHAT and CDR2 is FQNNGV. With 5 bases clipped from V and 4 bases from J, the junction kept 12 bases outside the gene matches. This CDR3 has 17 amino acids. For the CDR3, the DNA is TGTGCCAGCAGCAGGACTAGCGGGGCTAGCAACCCTTACGAGCAGTACTTC. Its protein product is CASSRTSGASNPYEQYF.

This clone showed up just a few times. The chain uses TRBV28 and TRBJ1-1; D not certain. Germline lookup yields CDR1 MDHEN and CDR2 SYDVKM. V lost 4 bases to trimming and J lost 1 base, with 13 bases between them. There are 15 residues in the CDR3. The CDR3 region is CASSYWASENTEAFF. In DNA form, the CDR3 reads TGTGCCAGCAGTTATTGGGCCTCCGAGAACACTGAAGCTTTCTTT.

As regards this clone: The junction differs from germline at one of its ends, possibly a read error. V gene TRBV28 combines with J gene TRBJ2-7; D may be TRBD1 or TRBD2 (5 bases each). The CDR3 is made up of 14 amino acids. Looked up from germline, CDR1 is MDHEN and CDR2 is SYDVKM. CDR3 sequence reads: CASSSTTGTDFRDF. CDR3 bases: TGTGCCAGCAGTTCGACAACCGGGACGGATTTTCGGGACTTC.

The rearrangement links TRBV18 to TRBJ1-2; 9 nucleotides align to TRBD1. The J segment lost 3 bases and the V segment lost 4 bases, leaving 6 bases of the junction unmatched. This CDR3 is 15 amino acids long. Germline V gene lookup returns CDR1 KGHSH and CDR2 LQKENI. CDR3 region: CASSHPGQGYYGYTF. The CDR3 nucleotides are TGTGCCAGCTCACACCCGGGACAGGGCTACTATGGCTACACCTTC.

CDR3 amino acids: CASSPPGTMEKLFF. In nucleotides, the CDR3 is TGTGCCAGCTCACCACCGGGCACGATGGAAAAACTGTTTTTT. The chain employs TRBV18 and TRBJ1-4, with D unclear. This CDR3 region has 14 residues. Between the trimmed V and J ends, which lost 0 bases and 8 bases, there was a span of 10 bases. From germline, CDR1 is KGHSH and CDR2 LQKENI.

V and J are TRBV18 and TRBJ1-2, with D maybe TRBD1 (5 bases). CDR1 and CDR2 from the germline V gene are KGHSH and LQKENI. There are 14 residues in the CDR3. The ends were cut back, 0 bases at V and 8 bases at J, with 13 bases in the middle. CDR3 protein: CASSPPSGTGGYTF. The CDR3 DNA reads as TGTGCCAGCTCACCACCCTCCGGGACCGGCGGCTACACCTTC.

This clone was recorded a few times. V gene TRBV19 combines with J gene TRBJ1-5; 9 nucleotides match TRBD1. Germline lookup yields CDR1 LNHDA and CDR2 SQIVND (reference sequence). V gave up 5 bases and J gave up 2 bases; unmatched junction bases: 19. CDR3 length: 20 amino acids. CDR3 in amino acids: CASSHHSRDRGKRGNQPQHF. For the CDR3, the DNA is TGTGCCAGTAGTCACCATTCTCGCGACAGGGGGAAAAGGGGCAATCAGCCCCAGCATTTT.

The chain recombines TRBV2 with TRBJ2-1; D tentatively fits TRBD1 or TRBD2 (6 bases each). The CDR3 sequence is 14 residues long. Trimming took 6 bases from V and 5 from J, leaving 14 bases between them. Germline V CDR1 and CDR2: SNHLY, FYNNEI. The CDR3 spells CASSFLGGDNEQFF. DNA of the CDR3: TGTGCCAGCAGCTTCTTGGGGGGCGACAATGAGCAGTTCTTC.

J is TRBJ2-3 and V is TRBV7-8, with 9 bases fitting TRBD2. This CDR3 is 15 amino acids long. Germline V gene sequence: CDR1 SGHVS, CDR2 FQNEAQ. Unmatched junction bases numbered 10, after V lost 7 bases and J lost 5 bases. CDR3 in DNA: TGTGCCAGCACGGGGGGAGCGGGAGGTGGAGATACGCAGTATTTT. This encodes CASTGGAGGGDTQYF.

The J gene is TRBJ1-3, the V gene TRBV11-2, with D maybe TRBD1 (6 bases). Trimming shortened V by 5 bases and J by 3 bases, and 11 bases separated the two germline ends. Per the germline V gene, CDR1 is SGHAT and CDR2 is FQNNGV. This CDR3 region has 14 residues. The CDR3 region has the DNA TGTGCCAGCAGCAGACAGGTTAATGGAAACACCATATATTTT. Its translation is CASSRQVNGNTIYF.

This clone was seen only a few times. DNA for the CDR3: TGTGCCAGCAGTTCATGGACAGGGAGGGAAAAACTGTTTTTT. This translates into CASSSWTGREKLFF. The gene calls are TRBV6-5 and TRBJ1-4, with TRBD1 matching over 8 bases. The CDR3 has 14 residues. V shed 4 bases and J 8 bases; nucleotides not matched to a gene: 6. Per germline, CDR1 MNHEY and CDR2 SVGAGI.

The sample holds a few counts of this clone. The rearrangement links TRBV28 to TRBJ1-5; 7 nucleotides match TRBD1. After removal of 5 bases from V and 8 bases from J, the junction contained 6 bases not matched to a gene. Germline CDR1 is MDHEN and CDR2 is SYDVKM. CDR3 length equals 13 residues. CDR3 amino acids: CASSGDRVEPQHF. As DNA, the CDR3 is TGTGCCAGCAGTGGAGACAGGGTTGAGCCCCAGCATTTT. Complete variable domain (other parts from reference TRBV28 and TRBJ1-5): DVKVTQSSRYLVKRTGEKVFLECVQDMDHENMFWYRQDPGLGLRLIYFSYDVKMKEKGDIPEGYSVSREKKERFSLILESASTNQTSMYLCASSGDRVEPQHFGDGTRLSIL.

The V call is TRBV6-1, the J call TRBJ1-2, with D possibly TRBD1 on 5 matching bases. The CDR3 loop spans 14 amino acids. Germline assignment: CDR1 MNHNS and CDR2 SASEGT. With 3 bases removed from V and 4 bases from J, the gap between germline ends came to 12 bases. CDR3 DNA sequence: TGTGCCAGCAGTGATTTTCCCCAGGGCTATGGCTACACCTTC. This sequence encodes CASSDFPQGYGYTF.

DNA of the CDR3: TGCGCCAGCACTCTCGGGGGGGAGGAGACCCAGTACTTC. As protein: CASTLGGEETQYF. The chain couples TRBV5-1 to TRBJ2-5; TRBD2 agrees at 8 bases. The V and J ends lost 6 bases and 5 bases, in that order; junction bases with no gene match: 6. There are 13 residues in the CDR3. Germline CDR1 reads SGHRS; CDR2 reads YFSETQ.

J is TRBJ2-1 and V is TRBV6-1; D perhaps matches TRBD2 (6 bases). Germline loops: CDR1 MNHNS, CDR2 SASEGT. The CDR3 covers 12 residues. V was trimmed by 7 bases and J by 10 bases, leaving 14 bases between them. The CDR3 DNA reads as TGTGCCAGCACCGGAGGGGCAAAAGAGCAGTTCTTC. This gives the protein CASTGGAKEQFF.

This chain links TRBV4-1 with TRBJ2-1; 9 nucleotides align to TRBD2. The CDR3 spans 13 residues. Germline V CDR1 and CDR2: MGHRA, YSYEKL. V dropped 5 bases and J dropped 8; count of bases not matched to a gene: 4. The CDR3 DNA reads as TGCGCCAGCAGCGGGCGGGAGGGCCATGAGCAGTTCTTC. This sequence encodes CASSGREGHEQFF.

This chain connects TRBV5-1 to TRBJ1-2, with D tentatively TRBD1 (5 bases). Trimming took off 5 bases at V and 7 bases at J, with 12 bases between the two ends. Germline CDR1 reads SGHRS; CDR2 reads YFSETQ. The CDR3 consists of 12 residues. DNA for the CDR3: TGCGCCAGCAGAGGGGAGGGTATTGGCTACACCTTC. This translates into CASRGEGIGYTF.

CDR3 sequence (DNA): TGCGCCAGCAGCACCAGACAGGGGTGGGCGAACACTGAAGCTTTCTTT. Its protein product is CASSTRQGWANTEAFF. The V call is TRBV5-1, the J call TRBJ1-1, with 8 bases matching TRBD1. The trim removed 4 bases at V and 1 base at J, leaving 9 bases unmatched. The germline gives CDR1 SGHRS, CDR2 YFSETQ. This CDR3 contains 16 residues. Variable domain in full (rest from reference TRBV5-1 and TRBJ1-1): KAGVTQTPRYLIKTRGQQVTLSCSPISGHRSVSWYQQTPGQGLQFLFEYFSETQRNKGNFPGRFSGRQFSNSRSEMNVSTLELGDSALYLCASSTRQGWANTEAFFGQGTRLTVV.

The CDR3 nucleotides are TGTGCCACCAGCAGAGATTTGGGGGCTGGTACTGAAGCTTTCTTT. It encodes CATSRDLGAGTEAFF. V usage is TRBV15 and J usage is TRBJ1-1; D might be TRBD1 (6 bases). This CDR3 is built from 15 residues. V was cut by 0 bases and J by 5 bases, with 13 bases left in between. Germline V CDR1 and CDR2: LNHNV, YYDKDF (reference sequence).

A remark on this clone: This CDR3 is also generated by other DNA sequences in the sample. CDR3: CASSLGRVGSYNEQFF. The CDR3 bases are TGCGCCAGCAGCTTGGGCCGGGTCGGTTCCTACAATGAGCAGTTCTTC. The rearrangement uses TRBV5-1 and TRBJ2-1; no clear D. This CDR3 has 16 residues. CDR1 and CDR2 from the germline V gene are SGHRS and YFSETQ. V dropped 0 bases and J dropped 1 base, with 11 bases sitting between them. The full variable domain, rest sourced from reference TRBV5-1 and TRBJ2-1, is KAGVTQTPRYLIKTRGQQVTLSCSPISGHRSVSWYQQTPGQGLQFLFEYFSETQRNKGNFPGRFSGRQFSNSRSEMNVSTLELGDSALYLCASSLGRVGSYNEQFFGPGTRLTVL.

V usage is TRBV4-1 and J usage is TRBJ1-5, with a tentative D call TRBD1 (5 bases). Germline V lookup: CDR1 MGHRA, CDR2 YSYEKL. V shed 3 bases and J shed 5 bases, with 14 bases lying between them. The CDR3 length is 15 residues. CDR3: CASSQMFARDQPQHF. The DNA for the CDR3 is TGCGCCAGCAGCCAGATGTTTGCCAGGGATCAGCCCCAGCATTTT.

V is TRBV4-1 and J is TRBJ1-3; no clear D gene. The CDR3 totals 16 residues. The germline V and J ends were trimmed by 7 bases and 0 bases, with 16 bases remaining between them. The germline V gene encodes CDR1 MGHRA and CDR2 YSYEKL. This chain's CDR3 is CASTPRERLSGNTIYF. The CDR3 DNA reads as TGCGCCAGCACCCCTCGTGAGCGTCTCTCTGGAAACACCATATATTTT.

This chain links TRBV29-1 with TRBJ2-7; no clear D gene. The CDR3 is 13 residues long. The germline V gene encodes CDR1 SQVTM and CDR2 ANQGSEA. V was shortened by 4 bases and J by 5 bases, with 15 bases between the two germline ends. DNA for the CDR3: TGCAGCGTTGTCATCGCAGGATCCAACGAGCAGTACTTC. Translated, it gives CSVVIAGSNEQYF.

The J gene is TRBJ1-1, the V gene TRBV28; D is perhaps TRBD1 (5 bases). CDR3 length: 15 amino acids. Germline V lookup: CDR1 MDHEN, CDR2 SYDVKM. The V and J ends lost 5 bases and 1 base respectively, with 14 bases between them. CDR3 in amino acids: CASSTPGQGNTEAFF. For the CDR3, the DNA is TGTGCCAGCAGTACCCCCGGGCAGGGGAACACTGAAGCTTTCTTT.